The sequence of this TCR beta chain was determined in a study of beta chain features in type 1 diabetes (dated by TCRdb to 2017 to 2018). General notes on the study: Mean age, gender distribution, total cell number and subset yield were not different between patients and healthy donors. In the study, recently diagnosed type 1 diabetes patients and matched healthy donors were compared on the TCRB repertoires of their sorted circulating CD4+ T cell subsets. Naive and central memory subsets were obtained from all 30 or so donors, but regulatory and stem cell-like memory subsets were isolated from only 8 patients and roughly 8 healthy donors. A total of roughly 98,000,000 sorted cells were examined across all samples, and RNA yield correlated strongly with the number of cells per subset. Study-level results and caveats: Naive, central memory and regulatory TCRB repertoires appeared to be more similar among patients than among healthy donors. Because small numbers of individuals were included in the HLA sub-analyses, any influence of HLA type on TCRB rearrangement was left unresolved. Patients with type 1 diabetes made fewer insertions and deleted more nucleotides at VDJ recombination sites, implying thymic rearrangement abnormalities. Because cDNA was sequenced instead of genomic DNA, highly expressing activated cells could be over-represented, though the groups showed no difference in activation or CD3 levels. Type 1 diabetes patients showed a moderate but significant shortening of TCRB CDR3 length in all four CD4+ subsets. PCR may preferentially amplify shorter templates, but because patient and control samples were amplified and corrected together, any resulting skew would affect both groups equally.

Each donor gave one peripheral blood draw, roughly 120 mL on average, collected into heparinised tubes. Naive, central memory, regulatory and stem cell-like memory CD4+ T cells were sorted on a BD FACSAria II using a panel including CD45RO, CCR7, CD25, CD127, CD95 and CD27. A purity above 98% was achieved for all sorted populations. PBMCs were isolated right away by Lymphoprep density gradient centrifugation and were stained directly, without culture. So that batch effects would be minimized, each experiment stained and sorted samples in pairs, pairing one healthy donor with one patient. Relative to germline, V is 8 bases shorter and J is 4 bases shorter, with 11 bases between their ends. The CDR3 sequence holds 12 residues, the cysteine and phenylalanine included. The kept DNA is CDR3 alone, 36 bases in frame from the first base. Via the germline V gene, CDR1 is MDHEN and CDR2 SYDVKM. The entire isolated RNA was reverse transcribed using the High Capacity cDNA Reverse Transcription Kit, and thus expressed TCRB transcripts were sequenced. Deep immunoSEQ sequencing was performed on naive, central memory and regulatory T cell samples, with an average of roughly 4 million total reads per sample. Sorted cells were lysed in RLT buffer and RNA was extracted with DNase-treated RNeasy Micro or Mini kits, depending on cell number. Each cell subset was processed separately to prevent cross-contamination, with patient and healthy donor samples processed together. The immunoSEQ multiplex PCR was used to amplify TCRB sequences from cDNA, yielding 87-bp fragments that span the CDR3 region. Amplicons were sequenced on the Illumina HiSeq platform. In the authors' own workflow: PCR bias was computationally corrected using synthetic template baselines, reads within Hamming distance 2 were collapsed, and singletons that could not be merged were discarded. Reads were aligned against IMGT so that V, D and J genes, CDR3 length and insertions or deletions at six rearrangement sites could be assigned. Within each subset, clonotype counts were normalized to sorted cell number, after which true diversity and Gini coefficients were computed with the tcR R package. The overlap coefficient, calculated on TCRB nucleotide sequences, was used to measure repertoire sharing. As a proxy for the pre-selection repertoire, out-of-frame TCRB sequences from naive cells were analyzed. TCRdb carries this immuneACCESS record with in-frame sequences only. Its versions omit some clonotypes, under half of them owing to an unresolved V gene in the studies checked, with the rest unexplained. That table is the source of V, J and clone size, and D and trimming were worked out from the DNA. The sample table contains more than 300,000 clones; only one count was recorded for roughly 12% of them. The biggest ten clones account for about 0.01% of the sample.

This clone showed up just a few times. Its antigen remains unidentified. No base quality values were provided; no much bigger clone lies one nucleotide off. This receptor was identified in a woman aged 18 to 35 with type 1 diabetes. This sequence uses TRBV28 and TRBJ2-5; TRBD1 might be the D gene, on 5 matching bases. Sequenced sample: naive CD4+ T cells from blood. The cell subset or site label on this specimen signifies: true naive CD4+ T cells. The CDR3 reads as follows: CASSGPGETQYF. The DNA sequence is given as TGTGCCAGCTCAGGGCCAGGAGAGACCCAGTACTTC.